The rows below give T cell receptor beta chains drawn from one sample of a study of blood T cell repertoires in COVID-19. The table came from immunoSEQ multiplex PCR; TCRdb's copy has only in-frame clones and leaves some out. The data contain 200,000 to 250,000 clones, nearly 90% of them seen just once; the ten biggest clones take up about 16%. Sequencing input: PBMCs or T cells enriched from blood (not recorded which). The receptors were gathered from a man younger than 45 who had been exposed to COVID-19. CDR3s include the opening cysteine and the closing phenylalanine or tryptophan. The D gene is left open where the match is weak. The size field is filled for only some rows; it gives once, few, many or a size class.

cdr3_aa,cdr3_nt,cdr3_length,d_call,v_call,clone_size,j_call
CAISETAGNTIYF,TGTGCCATCAGTGAGACGGCTGGAAACACCATATATTTT,13,.,TRBV10-3,.,TRBJ1-3
CASSVGTRGSWSTDTQYF,TGTGCCAGCAGCGTAGGAACTAGGGGGAGCTGGAGCACAGATACGCAGTATTTT,18,.,TRBV7-3,few,TRBJ2-3
CASREDRRVGNTIYF,TGTGCCAGCAGAGAGGACAGGAGGGTTGGAAACACCATATATTTT,15,TRBD1,TRBV6-5,.,TRBJ1-3
CATSRPSGKSTDTQYF,TGTGCCACCAGCAGACCTAGCGGGAAGTCCACAGATACGCAGTATTTT,16,TRBD2,TRBV15,.,TRBJ2-3
CATSDSPQQGANTGELFF,TGTGCCACCAGTGATTCCCCGCAACAGGGGGCGAACACCGGGGAGCTGTTTTTT,18,TRBD1,TRBV24-1,.,TRBJ2-2
CASSLIAGGRDTQYF,TGTGCCAGCAGCCTAATAGCGGGGGGGAGAGATACGCAGTATTTT,15,TRBD2,TRBV11-1,few,TRBJ2-3
CASSDMGQGYYGYTF,TGTGCCAGCAGTGACATGGGACAGGGCTACTATGGCTACACCTTC,15,TRBD1,TRBV2,.,TRBJ1-2
CASSPRDRVDLDEQFF,TGTGCCAGTAGTCCCCGGGACAGGGTCGATCTGGATGAGCAGTTCTTC,16,TRBD1,TRBV19,.,TRBJ2-1
CASGVRPGIAGLGETGGTGELFF,TGCGCCAGCGGGGTTAGGCCGGGAATCGCCGGCCTCGGTGAGACAGGGGGCACCGGGGAGCTGTTTTTT,23,TRBD1,TRBV5-1,.,TRBJ2-2
CASSLEQGSETQYF,TGCGCCAGCAGCTTGGAACAGGGGAGCGAGACCCAGTACTTC,14,TRBD1,TRBV5-1,.,TRBJ2-5
CSAGTGYNEQFF,TGCAGCGCCGGGACAGGGTACAATGAGCAGTTCTTC,12,TRBD1,TRBV29-1,.,TRBJ2-1
CASSRILLAGDSNTGELFF,TGTGCCAGCAGTCGGATACTTCTAGCGGGGGATAGCAACACCGGGGAGCTGTTTTTT,19,TRBD2,TRBV27,once,TRBJ2-2
CASSVKETQYF,TGTGCCAGCAGTGTAAAAGAGACCCAGTACTTC,11,.,TRBV7-9,once,TRBJ2-5
CAIRGTDQPQHF,TGTGCCATCAGAGGGACAGATCAGCCCCAGCATTTT,12,TRBD1,TRBV10-3,.,TRBJ1-5
CASSTETGELFF,TGTGCCAGCAGTACAGAGACCGGGGAGCTGTTTTTT,12,.,TRBV6-5,.,TRBJ2-2
CASSLTTGREGYTF,TGTGCCAGCAGCTTGACGACAGGGAGAGAAGGCTACACCTTC,14,TRBD1,TRBV7-9,.,TRBJ1-2
CSVASGVGDEQFF,TGCAGCGTTGCTAGCGGGGTCGGTGATGAGCAGTTCTTC,13,TRBD2,TRBV29-1,once,TRBJ2-1
CATKAPSTNEAFF,TGTGCCACCAAGGCCCCTTCGACTAACGAAGCTTTCTTT,13,.,TRBV5-4,.,TRBJ1-1
CASIRVGGTNSPLHF,TGTGCCAGCATCAGAGTAGGGGGAACTAATTCACCCCTCCACTTT,15,.,TRBV6-5,.,TRBJ1-6
CASTLGDVNYGYTF,TGCGCCAGCACGCTCGGGGATGTTAACTATGGCTACACCTTC,14,.,TRBV5-1,.,TRBJ1-2
CASSPRAGSQDF,TGTGCCAGCAGTCCGAGGGCGGGCAGCCAGGACTTC,12,.,TRBV12-3/TRBV12-4,.,TRBJ2-7
CASSRGQGSGNTIYF,TGTGCCAGCAGTCGAGGACAGGGGTCTGGAAACACCATATATTTT,15,TRBD1,TRBV6-5,.,TRBJ1-3
CASSLDAGAETQYF,TGCGCCAGCAGCTTGGACGCCGGAGCGGAGACCCAGTACTTC,14,.,TRBV5-1,.,TRBJ2-5
CASSLASRLLTEAFF,TGTGCCAGCAGCTTGGCATCTAGGCTGCTCACTGAAGCTTTCTTT,15,.,TRBV5-6,.,TRBJ1-1
CASSLVGGFDYGYTF,TGTGCCAGCAGCTTAGTTGGGGGGTTTGACTATGGCTACACCTTC,15,.,TRBV13,.,TRBJ1-2